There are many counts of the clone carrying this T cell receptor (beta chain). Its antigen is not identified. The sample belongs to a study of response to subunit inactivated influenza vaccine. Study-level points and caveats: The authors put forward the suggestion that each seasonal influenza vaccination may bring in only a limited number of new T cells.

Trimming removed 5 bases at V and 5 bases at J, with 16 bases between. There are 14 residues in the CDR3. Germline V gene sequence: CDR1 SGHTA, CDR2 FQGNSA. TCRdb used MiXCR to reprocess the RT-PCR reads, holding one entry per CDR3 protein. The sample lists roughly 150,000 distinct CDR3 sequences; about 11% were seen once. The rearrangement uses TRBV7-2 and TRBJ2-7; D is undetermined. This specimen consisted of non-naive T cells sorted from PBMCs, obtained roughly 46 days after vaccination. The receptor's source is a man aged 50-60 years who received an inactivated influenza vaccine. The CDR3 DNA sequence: TGTGCCAGCAGCCCTCAGTACGGTCGGAACGAGCAGTACTTC. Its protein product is CASSPQYGRNEQYF.